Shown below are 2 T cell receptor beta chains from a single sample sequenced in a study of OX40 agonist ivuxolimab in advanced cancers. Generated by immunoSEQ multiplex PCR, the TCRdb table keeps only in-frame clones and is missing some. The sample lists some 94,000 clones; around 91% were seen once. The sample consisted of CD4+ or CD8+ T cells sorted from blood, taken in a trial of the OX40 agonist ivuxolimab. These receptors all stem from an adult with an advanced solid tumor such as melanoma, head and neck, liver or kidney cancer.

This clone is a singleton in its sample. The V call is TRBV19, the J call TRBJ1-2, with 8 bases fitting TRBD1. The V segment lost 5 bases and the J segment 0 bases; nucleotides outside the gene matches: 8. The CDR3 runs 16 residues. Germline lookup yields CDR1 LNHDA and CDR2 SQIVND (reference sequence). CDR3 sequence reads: CASSLPGQGANYGYTF. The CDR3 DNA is TGTGCCAGTAGTCTCCCCGGACAGGGCGCTAACTATGGCTACACCTTC.

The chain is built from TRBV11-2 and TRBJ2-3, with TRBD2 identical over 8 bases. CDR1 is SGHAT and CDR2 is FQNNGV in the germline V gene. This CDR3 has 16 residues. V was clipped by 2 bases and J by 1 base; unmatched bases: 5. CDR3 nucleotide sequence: TGTGCCAGCAGCTTATTTTTCGGGAGGGGCACAGATACGCAGTATTTT. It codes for CASSLFFGRGTDTQYF. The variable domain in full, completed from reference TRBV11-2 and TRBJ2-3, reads EAGVAQSPRYKIIEKRQSVAFWCNPISGHATLYWYQQILGQGPKLLIQFQNNGVVDDSQLPKDRFSAERLKGVDSTLKIQPAKLEDSAVYLCASSLFFGRGTDTQYFGPGTRLTVL.